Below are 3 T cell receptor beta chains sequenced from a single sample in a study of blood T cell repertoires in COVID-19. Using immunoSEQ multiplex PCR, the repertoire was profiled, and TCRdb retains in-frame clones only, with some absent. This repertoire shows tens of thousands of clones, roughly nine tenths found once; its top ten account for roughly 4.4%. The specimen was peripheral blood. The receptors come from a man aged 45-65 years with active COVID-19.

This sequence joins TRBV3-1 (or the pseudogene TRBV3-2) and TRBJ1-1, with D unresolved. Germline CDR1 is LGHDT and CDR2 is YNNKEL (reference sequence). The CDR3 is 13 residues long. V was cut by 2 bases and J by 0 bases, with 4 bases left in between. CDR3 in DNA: TGTGCCAGCAGCCAATATCTGAACACTGAAGCTTTCTTT. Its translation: CASSQYLNTEAFF.

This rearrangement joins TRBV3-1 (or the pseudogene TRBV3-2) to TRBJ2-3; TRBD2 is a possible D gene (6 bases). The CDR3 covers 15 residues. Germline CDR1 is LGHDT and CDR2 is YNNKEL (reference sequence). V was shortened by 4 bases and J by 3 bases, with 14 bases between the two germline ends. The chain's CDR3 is CASSREVGATDTQYF. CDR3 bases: TGTGCCAGCAGCCGGGAGGTAGGGGCAACAGATACGCAGTATTTT.

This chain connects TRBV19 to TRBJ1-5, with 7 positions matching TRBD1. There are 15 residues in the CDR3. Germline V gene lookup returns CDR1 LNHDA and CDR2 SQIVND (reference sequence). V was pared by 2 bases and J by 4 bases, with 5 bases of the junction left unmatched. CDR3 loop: CASSIRRDRNQPQHF. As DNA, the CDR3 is TGTGCCAGTAGTATAAGGAGGGACAGAAATCAGCCCCAGCATTTT.